This section outlines one T cell receptor (beta chain) sequence together with its context. No antigen is known for it. The data were taken from a study of post-analysis software for immune sequencing data. Study-level results: Five or six TRBV segments, TRBV5-6, TRBV5-1 and TRBV20-1 among them, were found more frequent in patients than controls.

The CDR3 loop spans 13 amino acids. CDR1 DFQATT and CDR2 SNEGSKA come from the germline V gene (reference sequence). Trimming cost V 5 bases and J 10 bases; bases outside gene matches: 6. Presence of unique molecular identifiers characterized the TCR beta cDNA libraries. Out of roughly 0.95 to 11 million T cells, a few hundred thousand cDNA molecules were generated. TCRdb reprocessed the PCR reads via MiXCR and lists one record per CDR3 protein. The sample lists some 370,000 distinct CDR3 sequences; 30% to 45% were seen once. This receptor was taken from a girl aged 10 to 17 with multiple sclerosis. Sequenced: blood. The chain carries TRBV20-1 and TRBJ2-1, with 12 positions matching TRBD2. The CDR3 DNA reads as TGCAGTGCTCCCGGACTAGCGGGGTCAGAGCAGTTCTTC. Encoded protein: CSAPGLAGSEQFF.